One sample yielded the 30 T cell receptor beta chains listed below, sequenced in a study of T cells after yellow fever vaccination. TCRdb re-analysed the 5' RACE reads in MiXCR, keeping a single row per CDR3 protein. The table records about 21,000 distinct CDR3 sequences, roughly 5.6% of them present only once. The sample in question was PBMCs, either bulk or a sorted T-cell subset (CD4+, CD8+, memory, or dextramer-sorted; not recorded which), obtained more than 35 days after the first yellow fever vaccination. The receptors originated from a man aged 18-30 years who received the YFV17D yellow fever vaccine.

This clonotype was detected many times. The CDR3 DNA reads TGCAGCGTTGGATGGGGAGGGGGCACTGAAGCTTTCTTT. It codes for CSVGWGGGTEAFF. The rearrangement joins TRBV29-1 to TRBJ1-1; D possibly corresponds to TRBD1 (6 bases). The CDR3 consists of 13 residues. Looked up from germline, CDR1 is SQVTM and CDR2 is ANQGSEA. V lost 4 bases and J 4 bases, leaving 13 bases between the germline ends.

V gene TRBV3-1 combines with J gene TRBJ2-3, with 9 nucleotides matching TRBD1. The germline V gene has CDR1 LGHDT and CDR2 YNNKEL (reference sequence). J lost 4 bases, V lost 4 bases, and 12 bases had no gene match. The CDR3 length is 17 residues. The CDR3 here is CASSPRGQGYCADTQYF. CDR3 bases: TGTGCCAGCAGCCCACGGGGACAGGGCTATTGCGCAGATACGCAGTATTTT.

This clonotype has at least ten counts. The CDR3 protein is CASSVTGTGGTSPLHF. The CDR3 bases are TGTGCCAGCAGCGTGACCGGGACAGGGGGCACTTCACCCCTCCACTTT. This sequence joins TRBV7-2 and TRBJ1-6, with 12 bases that match TRBD1. Germline-derived CDR1 and CDR2 are SGHTA and FQGNSA. The ends lost 5 bases at V and 9 bases at J; junction bases unmatched: 8. The length of the CDR3 is 16 residues.

This clonotype has ten or more counts. The chain recombines TRBV5-6 with TRBJ2-4; D ambiguous. V shed 1 base and J shed 4 bases, with 12 bases lying between them. The CDR3 is made up of 15 amino acids. The V gene's germline CDR1 is SGHDT and CDR2 YYEEEE. CDR3 sequence: CASSLTQTIKNIQYF. Written as DNA, the CDR3 is TGTGCCAGCAGCTTGACACAGACGATAAAAAACATTCAGTACTTC.

In its sample, this clonotype was seen many times. The chain has TRBV5-1 and TRBJ1-3; D not certain. The CDR3 consists of 13 residues. Germline CDR1 SGHRS, CDR2 YFSETQ. The ends were cut back, 0 bases at V and 7 bases at J, with 8 bases in the middle. The CDR3 sequence is CASSLGQDNTIYF. The CDR3 nucleotides read TGCGCCAGCAGCTTGGGTCAGGATAACACCATATATTTT.

In the case of this clonotype: This may be a read error, as it is one base from a much larger clone. V usage is TRBV7-9 and J usage is TRBJ1-2; D unresolved. This CDR3 has 12 residues. CDR1 is SEHNR, CDR2 FQNEAQ, per germline (reference sequence). Trimming shortened V by 4 bases and J by 10 bases, and 13 bases separated the two germline ends. DNA for the CDR3: TGTGCCAGCAGCTCAATTCATGGTGTCTACACCTTC. Amino acids: CASSSIHGVYTF.

This clonotype is deemed medium-sized. V usage is TRBV7-2 and J usage is TRBJ2-5; 12 bases map to TRBD2. CDR1 is SGHTA and CDR2 is FQGNSA in the germline V gene. CDR3 size: 15 residues. V was pared by 5 bases and J by 4 bases, with 5 bases of the junction left unmatched. The CDR3 DNA reads as TGTGCCAGCAGCGGGAAGGGACTAGCGGGAGAGACCCAGTACTTC. Translating gives CASSGKGLAGETQYF.

This clonotype was recorded at least ten times. This chain links TRBV5-1 with TRBJ1-2, with 10 bases aligning to TRBD1. The CDR3 sequence is 16 residues long. Looked up from germline, CDR1 is SGHRS and CDR2 is YFSETQ. V shed 0 bases, J shed 7 bases, and the junction held 9 bases outside the gene matches. This CDR3 is CASSLDLPGQGFGYTF. The DNA for the CDR3 is TGCGCCAGCAGCTTGGATTTACCGGGACAGGGGTTTGGCTACACCTTC.

This clonotype was observed at least ten times. V is TRBV4-2 and J is TRBJ2-7; TRBD1 matches 11 bases. V trimming: 0 bases; J trimming: 3 bases; junction bases outside the gene matches: 4. Germline V gene data show CDR1 as LGHNA and CDR2 as YNFKEQ. This CDR3 has 16 amino acids. The CDR3 protein is CASSQDRGTGGYEQYF. CDR3 coding DNA: TGTGCCAGCAGCCAAGATAGGGGGACAGGGGGCTACGAGCAGTACTTC.

This clonotype was seen many times. The chain combines TRBV7-8 with TRBJ1-5; 7 bases map to TRBD1. The CDR3 has 16 residues. The V gene's germline CDR1 is SGHVS and CDR2 FQNEAQ. With V trimmed by 5 bases and J by 1 base, 8 bases remained unmatched. The DNA for the CDR3 is TGTGCCAGCAGCAGTGGAGGGGGCGGAAGCAATCAGCCCCAGCATTTT. This codes for CASSSGGGGSNQPQHF.

Sample share makes this clonotype medium-sized. The genes are TRBV6-4 and TRBJ2-1; TRBD2 matches 13 bases. The CDR3 runs 15 residues. With V trimmed by 3 bases and J by 8 bases, 4 bases remained unmatched. The germline CDR1 and CDR2 sequences are MRHNA and SNTAGT. The CDR3 protein is CASSETSGGAHEQFF. CDR3 coding DNA: TGTGCCAGCAGTGAAACTAGCGGGGGGGCACATGAGCAGTTCTTC.

This clonotype was picked up many times. V is TRBV5-6 and J is TRBJ2-2, with 7 positions matching TRBD1. Germline CDR1 is SGHDT and CDR2 is YYEEEE. CDR3 length equals 15 residues. V trimming: 1 base; J trimming: 6 bases; junction bases outside the gene matches: 6. CDR3 nucleotide sequence: TGTGCCAGCAGCTTGCCCAGGGGGATCCCCGGGGAGCTGTTTTTT. As protein: CASSLPRGIPGELFF.

Remarks on this clonotype: One end of the junction is discordant with germline, which a read error may explain. This rearrangement joins TRBV5-1 to TRBJ2-5; 8 bases line up with TRBD1. The CDR3 has 16 residues. CDR1 and CDR2 from the germline V gene are SGHRS and YFSETQ. CDR3 sequence (DNA): TGCACCAGCAGCTCGGCCAGGGGGCAGTCCCAAGAGACCCAGTACTTC. Its translation: CTSSSARGQSQETQYF.

This clonotype was counted many times. CDR3: CASSTDRAQGSGANVLTF. CDR3 DNA: TGCGCCAGCAGCACAGACAGGGCCCAAGGATCTGGGGCCAACGTCCTGACTTTC. The chain links TRBV5-1 to TRBJ2-6; TRBD1 matches at 7 bases. Germline V gene sequence: CDR1 SGHRS, CDR2 YFSETQ. V was pared by 4 bases and J by 1 base, with 11 bases of the junction left unmatched. The CDR3 consists of 18 residues. The variable domain in full, completed from reference TRBV5-1 and TRBJ2-6, reads KAGVTQTPRYLIKTRGQQVTLSCSPISGHRSVSWYQQTPGQGLQFLFEYFSETQRNKGNFPGRFSGRQFSNSRSEMNVSTLELGDSALYLCASSTDRAQGSGANVLTFGAGSRLTVL.

Concerning this clonotype itself: No conserved phenylalanine or tryptophan is present at the end of the CDR3, so a read error is the likely explanation. V gene TRBV3-1 combines with J gene TRBJ2-5; perhaps TRBD2 as D (5 bases). The CDR3 is 16 residues long. Trimming stripped 11 bases from V and 3 bases from J, with 25 bases between. CDR1 is LGHDT and CDR2 is YNNKEL in the germline V gene (reference sequence). The CDR3 spells CASSQDPRVREETQYS. In DNA form, the CDR3 reads TGTGCCTCCAGCCAAGATCCTCGGGTGCGGGAAGAGACCCAGTACTCC.

This clonotype was picked up many times. The V and J genes are TRBV29-1 and TRBJ2-5, with 10 nucleotides matching TRBD1. Germline-derived CDR1 and CDR2 are SQVTM and ANQGSEA. The V segment lost 5 bases and the J segment 4 bases; nucleotides outside the gene matches: 7. This CDR3 is built from 14 residues. CDR3 bases: TGCAGCGTTACCGGGACAGGGGCTGTAGAGACCCAGTACTTC. It translates to CSVTGTGAVETQYF. Full variable domain (remainder filled in from reference TRBV29-1 and TRBJ2-5): SAVISQKPSRDICQRGTSLTIQCQVDSQVTMMFWYRQQPGQSLTLIATANQGSEATYESGFVIDKFPISRPNLTFSTLTVSNMSPEDSSIYLCSVTGTGAVETQYFGPGTRLLVL.

This clonotype ranks as medium-sized. The chain links TRBV6-5 to TRBJ2-2, with TRBD1 matching 10 bases. The CDR3 runs to 15 residues. Trimming took 3 bases from V and 7 from J; bases not matched to a gene: 5. Per germline, CDR1 MNHEY and CDR2 SVGAGI. The CDR3 DNA sequence: TGTGCCAGCAGTTATCGGGACAGGGGTCGCGGGGAGCTGTTTTTT. It is translated as CASSYRDRGRGELFF.

In this sample, this clonotype turned up many times. This sequence joins TRBV12-3 or TRBV12-4 and TRBJ1-1; tentatively, D is TRBD1 (5 bases). Trimming removed 2 bases at V and 7 bases at J, with 11 bases between. CDR3 length: 13 amino acids. The CDR3 loop is CASSLSGFYEAFF. In DNA form, the CDR3 reads TGTGCCAGCAGTTTATCAGGGTTCTATGAAGCTTTCTTT.

The sample holds many counts of this clonotype. The V call is TRBV10-3, the J call TRBJ2-3; weak D call: TRBD1 (5 bases). CDR1 is ENHRY, CDR2 SYGVKD, per germline. The CDR3 extends over 14 amino acids. V dropped 7 bases and J dropped 4 bases, with 15 bases sitting between them. The CDR3 loop reads CAITRGDGADTQYF. Here the CDR3 DNA reads TGTGCCATCACTAGGGGCGATGGGGCAGATACGCAGTATTTT.

At least ten counts were recorded for this clonotype. The chain recombines TRBV7-2 with TRBJ2-1; 7 bases fit TRBD1. V gave up 5 bases and J gave up 0 bases; unmatched junction bases: 4. This CDR3 region has 15 residues. Germline V gene sequence: CDR1 SGHTA, CDR2 FQGNSA. The CDR3: CASSTGTASYNEQFF. The CDR3 DNA is TGTGCCAGCAGCACCGGGACAGCCTCCTACAATGAGCAGTTCTTC. The variable domain in full, completed from reference TRBV7-2 and TRBJ2-1, reads GAGVSQSPSNKVTEKGKDVELRCDPISGHTALYWYRQSLGQGLEFLIYFQGNSAPDKSGLPSDRFSAERTGGSVSTLTIQRTQQEDSAVYLCASSTGTASYNEQFFGPGTRLTVL.

This clonotype was observed at least ten times. The chain is built from TRBV15 and TRBJ1-6; D is uncertain. CDR1 LNHNV and CDR2 YYDKDF come from the germline V gene (reference sequence). Trimming removed 3 bases from V and 3 bases from J, with 6 bases in between. The CDR3 covers 14 residues. CDR3 amino acids: CATSSGLYNSPLHF. The CDR3 DNA is TGTGCCACCAGCAGTGGCCTCTATAATTCACCCCTCCACTTT.

As for this clonotype: A much larger clone sits a single nucleotide away, making a read error possible. The CDR3 nucleotides are TGTGCCAGCAGCTTAGGTGAAATTTACGAGCAGTACTTC. Encoded protein: CASSLGEIYEQYF. The gene calls are TRBV7-8 and TRBJ2-7; no definite D call. Germline CDR1 reads SGHVS; CDR2 reads FQNEAQ. CDR3 length equals 13 residues. The V and J ends lost 1 base and 4 bases respectively, with 8 bases between them.

This clonotype is termed medium-sized. V gene TRBV5-1 combines with J gene TRBJ1-2; a weak D match, TRBD1 (5 bases). The CDR3 totals 14 residues. V was cut by 1 base and J by 2 bases, with 9 bases left in between. Germline V gene sequence: CDR1 SGHRS, CDR2 YFSETQ. Here the CDR3 reads CASSLSPGNYGYTF. CDR3 DNA: TGCGCCAGCAGCTTGTCCCCAGGGAACTATGGCTACACCTTC.

In its sample, this clonotype was seen many times. The chain is built from TRBV3-1 and TRBJ2-5, with TRBD2 identical over 8 bases. Germline-derived CDR1 and CDR2 are LGHDT and YNNKEL (reference sequence). The V segment lost 3 bases and the J segment 3 bases; nucleotides outside the gene matches: 3. The CDR3 covers 14 residues. CDR3 amino acids: CASSQGGGKETQYF. CDR3 in DNA: TGTGCCAGCAGCCAGGGCGGGGGGAAAGAGACCCAGTACTTC.

This clonotype was counted ten times or more. The gene calls are TRBV7-2 and TRBJ2-7; D remains unclear. The CDR3 runs to 12 residues. With 5 bases removed from V and 3 bases from J, the gap between germline ends came to 8 bases. In germline, CDR1 is SGHTA, CDR2 FQGNSA. The CDR3 reads CASSLNFYEQYF. CDR3 sequence (DNA): TGTGCCAGCAGCCTCAATTTCTACGAGCAGTACTTC. Full variable domain (rest looked up from reference TRBV7-2 and TRBJ2-7): GAGVSQSPSNKVTEKGKDVELRCDPISGHTALYWYRQSLGQGLEFLIYFQGNSAPDKSGLPSDRFSAERTGGSVSTLTIQRTQQEDSAVYLCASSLNFYEQYFGPGTRLTVT.

This clonotype has ten or more counts. The chain employs TRBV7-2 and TRBJ2-1; no reliable D call. The CDR3 length is 14 residues. The germline V and J ends were trimmed by 3 bases and 0 bases, with 6 bases remaining between them. Per the germline V gene, CDR1 is SGHTA and CDR2 is FQGNSA. The CDR3 protein is CASSFIYSYNEQFF. CDR3 nucleotide sequence: TGTGCCAGCAGCTTTATTTACTCCTACAATGAGCAGTTCTTC. Looking up the rest from reference TRBV7-2 and TRBJ2-1 gives the full variable domain: GAGVSQSPSNKVTEKGKDVELRCDPISGHTALYWYRQSLGQGLEFLIYFQGNSAPDKSGLPSDRFSAERTGGSVSTLTIQRTQQEDSAVYLCASSFIYSYNEQFFGPGTRLTVL.

Many counts were recorded for this clonotype. This chain uses TRBV11-2 with TRBJ1-1; D unclear. CDR1 is SGHAT, CDR2 FQNNGV, per germline. This CDR3 is 16 amino acids long. V lost 0 bases and J 1 base, leaving 12 bases between the germline ends. CDR3 nucleotides: TGTGCCAGCAGCTTAGAATGGCGCCTAAAGAACACTGAAGCTTTCTTT. Its translation is CASSLEWRLKNTEAFF. Based on the CDR3 plus reference TRBV11-2 and TRBJ1-1, the full variable domain is EAGVAQSPRYKIIEKRQSVAFWCNPISGHATLYWYQQILGQGPKLLIQFQNNGVVDDSQLPKDRFSAERLKGVDSTLKIQPAKLEDSAVYLCASSLEWRLKNTEAFFGQGTRLTVV.

This clonotype was recorded at least ten times. The gene calls are TRBV20-1 and TRBJ2-1; 14 bases match TRBD2. The CDR3 is 15 amino acids. Trimming at V came to 0 bases and at J to 8 bases, leaving 3 bases not matched to a gene. Per the germline V gene, CDR1 is DFQATT and CDR2 is SNEGSKA (reference sequence). CDR3 in amino acids: CSARETSGGAYEQFF. The DNA for the CDR3 is TGCAGTGCTAGAGAGACTAGCGGGGGGGCTTATGAGCAGTTCTTC.

This clonotype was seen many times. CDR3 protein: CASSPDRAYEQYF. CDR3 bases: TGCGCCAGCAGCCCTGACAGGGCCTACGAGCAGTACTTC. This chain joins TRBV5-1 and TRBJ2-7, with 7 nucleotides matching TRBD1. Germline-derived CDR1 and CDR2 are SGHRS and YFSETQ. V lost 4 bases and J lost 2; bases outside the gene matches: 3. The CDR3 contains 13 residues.

This clonotype was recorded many times. J is TRBJ1-3 and V is TRBV9; D not certain. There are 14 residues in the CDR3. CDR1 is SGDLS and CDR2 is YYNGEE in the germline V gene. Trimming stripped 3 bases from V and 0 bases from J, with 7 bases between. The CDR3 region has the DNA TGTGCCAGCAGCGATGAGTTCTCTGGAAACACCATATATTTT. Translation: CASSDEFSGNTIYF.